This T cell receptor beta chain is from a study of blood T cell repertoires in COVID-19. TCRdb's copy holds only in-frame clones and misses some; the assay was immunoSEQ multiplex PCR. The repertoire holds 42,000 or so clones, roughly nine tenths seen once, with 9.2% in the top ten. This TCR was recovered from a man in his forties or fifties with active COVID-19. Sequencing used peripheral blood.

CDR3 nucleotides: TGTGCCAGCAGTTTCTTGAGGGCGGCGGGGTTCACCTACGAGCAGTACTTC. This sequence encodes CASSFLRAAGFTYEQYF. V usage is TRBV28 and J usage is TRBJ2-7, with a tentative D call TRBD2 (6 bases). The CDR3 contains 17 residues. Looked up from germline, CDR1 is MDHEN and CDR2 is SYDVKM. The V and J ends lost 3 bases and 2 bases respectively, with 20 bases between them.